The clone carrying this T cell receptor (beta chain) has ten or more counts. Beta-chain TCR CDR3 regions were amplified from RNA transcripts. In the first round, RT-PCR was carried out with HTBI primers, and a multiplex PCR formed the second round. TCRdb passed the multiplex PCR reads through MiXCR, listing each CDR3 protein once. The data show about 640,000 distinct CDR3 sequences, just over 40% seen once. The record originates from a study of Graves' ophthalmopathy and Graves' hyperthyroidism. This receptor was taken from an adult man with Graves' ophthalmopathy. Sequencing was carried out using peripheral blood.

Here the CDR3 DNA reads TGTGCCAGCAGCTTCCGACAGGGTACTGAAGCTTTCTTT. It is translated as CASSFRQGTEAFF. The rearrangement joins TRBV7-8 to TRBJ1-1, with 7 nucleotides matching TRBD1. Germline CDR1 and CDR2: SGHVS and FQNEAQ. The CDR3 is 13 amino acids. The junction had 3 bases not matched to a gene; V was cut back by 3 bases and J by 5 bases.